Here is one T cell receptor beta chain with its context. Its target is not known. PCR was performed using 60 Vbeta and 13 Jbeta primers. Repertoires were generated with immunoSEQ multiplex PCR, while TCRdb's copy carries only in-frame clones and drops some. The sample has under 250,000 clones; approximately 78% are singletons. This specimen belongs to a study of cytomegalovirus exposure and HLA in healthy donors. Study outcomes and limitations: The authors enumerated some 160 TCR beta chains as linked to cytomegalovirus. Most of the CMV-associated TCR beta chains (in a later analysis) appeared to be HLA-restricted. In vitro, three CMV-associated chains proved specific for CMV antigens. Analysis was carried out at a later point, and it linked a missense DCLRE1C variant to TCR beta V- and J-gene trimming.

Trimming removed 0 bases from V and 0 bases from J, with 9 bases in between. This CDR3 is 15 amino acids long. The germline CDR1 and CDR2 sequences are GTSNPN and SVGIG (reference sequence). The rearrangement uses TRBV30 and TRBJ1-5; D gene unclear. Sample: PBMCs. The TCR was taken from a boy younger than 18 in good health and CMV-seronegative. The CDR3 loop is CAWSVVRYSNQPQHF. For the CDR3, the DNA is TGTGCCTGGAGTGTTGTTCGGTATAGCAATCAGCCCCAGCATTTT.